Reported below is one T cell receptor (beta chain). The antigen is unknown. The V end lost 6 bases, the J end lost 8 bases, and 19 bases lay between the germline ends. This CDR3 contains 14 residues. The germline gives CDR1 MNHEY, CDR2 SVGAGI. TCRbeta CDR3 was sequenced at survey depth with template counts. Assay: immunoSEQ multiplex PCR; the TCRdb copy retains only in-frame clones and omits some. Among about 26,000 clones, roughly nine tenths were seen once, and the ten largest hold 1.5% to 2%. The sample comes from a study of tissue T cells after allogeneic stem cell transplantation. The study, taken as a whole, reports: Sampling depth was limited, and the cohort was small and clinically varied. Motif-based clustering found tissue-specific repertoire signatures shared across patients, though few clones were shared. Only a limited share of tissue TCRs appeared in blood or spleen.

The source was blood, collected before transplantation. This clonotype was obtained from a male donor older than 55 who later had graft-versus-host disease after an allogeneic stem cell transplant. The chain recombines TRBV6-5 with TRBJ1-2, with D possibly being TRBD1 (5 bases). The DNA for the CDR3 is TGTGCCAGCAGGGCCGGGACCGATAGTCAAGGCTACACCTTC. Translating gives CASRAGTDSQGYTF.